These 21 T cell receptor beta chains share one sample of origin, sequenced in a study of blood T cell repertoires in COVID-19. This table comes from immunoSEQ multiplex PCR, and its TCRdb copy is limited to in-frame clones, with some not included. In the table there are 200,000 to 250,000 clones, approximately 86% of which are singletons. Sequenced sample: peripheral blood. Receptors originate from a woman between 45 and 65 years old with COVID-19, enrolled during active disease.

The DNA for the CDR3 is TGTGCCATCAGTGTGGGCGGGGTCGGGGAGCTGTTTTTT. It translates to CAISVGGVGELFF. The chain has TRBV10-3 and TRBJ2-2; D possibly corresponds to TRBD2 (6 bases). V lost 4 bases to trimming and J lost 7 bases, with 10 bases between them. This CDR3 has 13 amino acids. CDR1 and CDR2 from the germline V gene are ENHRY and SYGVKD.

J is TRBJ2-2 and V is TRBV7-3, with D possibly being TRBD1 (6 bases). The length of the CDR3 is 14 residues. Trimming left V 4 bases short and J 3 bases short, with 9 bases between. Germline V gene data show CDR1 as SGHTA and CDR2 as FQGTGA. This CDR3 is CASSWDTYTGELFF. The DNA for the CDR3 is TGTGCCAGCAGCTGGGACACCTACACCGGGGAGCTGTTTTTT.

The chain employs TRBV9 and TRBJ1-6; 8 bases fit TRBD1. Germline V CDR1 and CDR2: SGDLS, YYNGEE. The CDR3 totals 20 residues. The trim removed 4 bases at V and 6 bases at J, leaving 21 bases unmatched. In DNA form, the CDR3 reads TGTGCCAGCAGCCTCTCTCCAGGGGGCGCAGGCTCGGGTGTTAATTCACCCCTCCACTTT. It specifies CASSLSPGGAGSGVNSPLHF. The full variable domain, in which reference TRBV9 and TRBJ1-6 provide the parts outside the CDR3, is DSGVTQTPKHLITATGQRVTLRCSPRSGDLSVYWYQQSLDQGLQFLIQYYNGEERAKGNILERFSAQQFPDLHSELNLSSLELGDSALYFCASSLSPGGAGSGVNSPLHFGNGTRLTVT.

The chain carries TRBV19 and TRBJ2-5; a weak D match, TRBD2 (6 bases). The CDR3 covers 13 residues. Germline V CDR1 and CDR2: LNHDA, SQIVND (reference sequence). Trimming removed 5 bases at V and 4 bases at J, with 11 bases between. In nucleotides, the CDR3 is TGTGCCAGTAGTGAAGTGGGAGGAGAGACCCAGTACTTC. As protein: CASSEVGGETQYF.

The chain employs TRBV23-1 and TRBJ2-7; a weak D match, TRBD1 (7 bases). TRBV23-1 belongs to the ORF category, with a function that is uncertain. The germline V and J ends were trimmed by 2 bases and 0 bases, with 26 bases remaining between them. The CDR3 spans 20 residues. The CDR3 DNA reads as TGCGCCAGCAGTCAAACGGTCGCGGGACAGACTAGTTACAGCTCCTACGAGCAGTACGTC. Amino acid sequence: CASSQTVAGQTSYSSYEQYV.

This clone was seen more than once but under ten times. The chain has TRBV28 and TRBJ1-5, with a tentative D call TRBD1 (5 bases). The V and J ends lost 7 bases and 11 bases respectively, with 18 bases between them. Germline-derived CDR1 and CDR2 are MDHEN and SYDVKM. The CDR3 is made up of 13 amino acids. CDR3 protein: CASTPRGDVSQHF. CDR3 sequence (DNA): TGTGCCAGCACCCCGCGGGGGGACGTCTCCCAGCATTTT.

This chain connects TRBV2 to TRBJ1-6; possible D gene TRBD1, 5 bases. This CDR3 spans 13 amino acids. V gave up 6 bases and J gave up 6 bases, with 9 bases separating them. CDR1 is SNHLY and CDR2 is FYNNEI in the germline V gene. The CDR3 nucleotides read TGTGCCAGCAGCCTGACAGCTAATTCACCCCTCCACTTT. It codes for CASSLTANSPLHF.

The chain carries TRBV6-5 and TRBJ1-6; no definite D call. This CDR3 is built from 16 residues. The V end lost 0 bases, the J end lost 7 bases, and 13 bases lay between the germline ends. Germline V gene sequence: CDR1 MNHEY, CDR2 SVGAGI. CDR3 in DNA: TGTGCCAGCAGTTACTCCGTGATCCTCGGGAATTCACCCCTCCACTTT. Residues: CASSYSVILGNSPLHF.

About this clone itself: Additional DNA sequences in this sample encode the identical CDR3. V usage is TRBV5-1 and J usage is TRBJ2-5; perhaps TRBD1 as D (6 bases). CDR3 size: 14 residues. V lost 1 base to trimming and J lost 0 bases, with 7 bases between them. CDR1 SGHRS and CDR2 YFSETQ come from the germline V gene. CDR3 amino acids: CASSLTGYQETQYF. The CDR3 DNA sequence: TGCGCCAGCAGCTTGACAGGGTACCAAGAGACCCAGTACTTC. Full variable domain (outside the CDR3, taken from reference TRBV5-1 and TRBJ2-5): KAGVTQTPRYLIKTRGQQVTLSCSPISGHRSVSWYQQTPGQGLQFLFEYFSETQRNKGNFPGRFSGRQFSNSRSEMNVSTLELGDSALYLCASSLTGYQETQYFGPGTRLLVL.

This clone was counted a single time. This sequence joins TRBV7-7 and TRBJ2-1; 11 nucleotides match TRBD1. V shed 4 bases, J shed 10 bases, and the junction held 6 bases outside the gene matches. The CDR3 sequence is 14 residues long. Germline V gives CDR1 SSHAT, CDR2 FNYEAQ (reference sequence). CDR3 nucleotide sequence: TGTGCCAGCAGCTACGGGACAGGGGGGGACGAGCAGTTCTTC. Its protein product is CASSYGTGGDEQFF.

The chain couples TRBV23-1 to TRBJ2-7; D perhaps matches TRBD2 (6 bases). TRBV23-1 belongs to the ORF category, with a function that is uncertain. This CDR3 has 13 amino acids. The germline V and J ends were trimmed by 8 bases and 2 bases, with 13 bases remaining between them. The CDR3, as DNA: TGCGCCAGCCCCCGGGACTTTCCCTACGAGCAGTACTTC. The encoded protein is CASPRDFPYEQYF.

This sequence joins TRBV7-2 and TRBJ2-5; D ambiguous. Germline V lookup: CDR1 SGHTA, CDR2 FQGNSA. The CDR3 runs 12 residues. The V gene lost 5 bases and the J gene lost 5 bases, with 9 bases spanning the gap. This CDR3 is CASSPSTETQYF. For the CDR3, the DNA is TGTGCCAGCAGCCCCTCAACTGAGACCCAGTACTTC. Full variable domain (rest looked up from reference TRBV7-2 and TRBJ2-5): GAGVSQSPSNKVTEKGKDVELRCDPISGHTALYWYRQSLGQGLEFLIYFQGNSAPDKSGLPSDRFSAERTGGSVSTLTIQRTQQEDSAVYLCASSPSTETQYFGPGTRLLVL.

The chain combines TRBV30 with TRBJ2-5; 12 nucleotides agree with TRBD2. The V segment lost 2 bases and the J segment 3 bases; nucleotides outside the gene matches: 16. Germline CDR1 is GTSNPN and CDR2 is SVGIG (reference sequence). The CDR3 extends over 19 amino acids. DNA for the CDR3: TGTGCCTGGAGTAAATGGTTCGGGGGACTAGCGGGCGACAAAGAGACCCAGTACTTC. This codes for CAWSKWFGGLAGDKETQYF.

This clone appeared once. The rearrangement links TRBV11-2 to TRBJ2-5; 7 nucleotides align to TRBD1. V lost 4 bases to trimming and J lost 3 bases; unmatched junction nucleotides: 11. Germline lookup yields CDR1 SGHAT and CDR2 FQNNGV. The CDR3 is 16 amino acids. This CDR3 is CASSYRQGIREETQYF. In DNA, the CDR3 is TGTGCCAGCAGCTACAGACAGGGAATCAGAGAAGAGACCCAGTACTTC. The whole variable domain, remainder taken from reference TRBV11-2 and TRBJ2-5, is EAGVAQSPRYKIIEKRQSVAFWCNPISGHATLYWYQQILGQGPKLLIQFQNNGVVDDSQLPKDRFSAERLKGVDSTLKIQPAKLEDSAVYLCASSYRQGIREETQYFGPGTRLLVL.

V gene TRBV2 combines with J gene TRBJ1-2; 8 positions match TRBD1. In germline, CDR1 is SNHLY, CDR2 FYNNEI. Trimming at V came to 5 bases and at J to 7 bases, leaving 9 bases not matched to a gene. The CDR3 length is 14 residues. The CDR3: CASSTLRGQGGYTF. The DNA for the CDR3 is TGTGCCAGCAGTACCCTCAGGGGGCAGGGTGGCTACACCTTC.

The chain has TRBV12-3 or TRBV12-4 and TRBJ1-4; the D gene is possibly TRBD1 (6 bases). This CDR3 region has 13 residues. Trimming shortened V by 4 bases and J by 8 bases, and 11 bases separated the two germline ends. The CDR3 nucleotides read TGTGCCAGCAGTTGGGACACGGGGGAAAAACTGTTTTTT. Translated: CASSWDTGEKLFF.

The rearrangement joins TRBV18 to TRBJ1-1; 9 bases line up with TRBD1. J gave up 2 bases and V 6 bases, and 10 bases lay outside the gene matches. CDR3 length: 16 residues. Germline-derived CDR1 and CDR2 are KGHSH and LQKENI. CDR3 DNA sequence: TGTGCCAGCTCGTCCCTAGGGGACAGGGCCAACACTGAAGCTTTCTTT. Translating gives CASSSLGDRANTEAFF. The whole variable domain, filled in from reference TRBV18 and TRBJ1-1, reads NAGVMQNPRHLVRRRGQEARLRCSPMKGHSHVYWYRQLPEEGLKFMVYLQKENIIDESGMPKERFSAEFPKEGPSILRIQQVVRGDSAAYFCASSSLGDRANTEAFFGQGTRLTVV.

This clone was seen a few times. V and J are TRBV30 and TRBJ1-2, with 10 bases matching TRBD1. This CDR3 comprises 15 residues. The V and J ends lost 1 base and 3 bases, in that order; junction bases with no gene match: 5. Germline V gene data show CDR1 as GTSNPN and CDR2 as SVGIG (reference sequence). DNA for the CDR3: TGTGCCTGGAGTGCCGGACAGGGGGGTTACTATGGCTACACCTTC. Its translation: CAWSAGQGGYYGYTF. Full variable domain (rest looked up from reference TRBV30 and TRBJ1-2): SQTIHQWPATLVQPVGSPLSLECTVEGTSNPNLYWYRQAAGRGLQLLFYSVGIGQISSEVPQNLSASRPQDRQFILSSKKLLLSDSGFYLCAWSAGQGGYYGYTFGSGTRLTVV.

The V and J genes are TRBV29-1 and TRBJ1-2; maybe TRBD1 (5 bases). This CDR3 is built from 12 residues. Trimming shortened V by 4 bases and J by 6 bases, and 12 bases separated the two germline ends. The germline V gene has CDR1 SQVTM and CDR2 ANQGSEA. The CDR3 sequence is CSVVGGIDGYTF. CDR3 in DNA: TGCAGCGTTGTCGGGGGGATTGATGGCTACACCTTC. Based on the CDR3 plus reference TRBV29-1 and TRBJ1-2, the full variable domain is SAVISQKPSRDICQRGTSLTIQCQVDSQVTMMFWYRQQPGQSLTLIATANQGSEATYESGFVIDKFPISRPNLTFSTLTVSNMSPEDSSIYLCSVVGGIDGYTFGSGTRLTVV.

The CDR3 nucleotides are TGTGCCAGCAGTCTACCGGGACAGGGTAGAGATACGCAGTATTTT. Translated: CASSLPGQGRDTQYF. This chain uses TRBV28 with TRBJ2-3; TRBD1 aligns across 9 bases. Germline CDR1 and CDR2: MDHEN and SYDVKM. With 5 bases clipped from V and 5 bases from J, the junction kept 8 bases outside the gene matches. The CDR3 has 15 residues.

This rearrangement joins TRBV7-2 to TRBJ2-5; TRBD1 matches 7 bases. Trimming removed 4 bases from V and 2 bases from J; junction bases left unmatched: 4. Germline V gene data show CDR1 as SGHTA and CDR2 as FQGNSA. This CDR3 spans 14 amino acids. The CDR3 spells CASSWGQLQETQYF. The CDR3 region has the DNA TGTGCCAGCAGCTGGGGACAGCTACAAGAGACCCAGTACTTC.